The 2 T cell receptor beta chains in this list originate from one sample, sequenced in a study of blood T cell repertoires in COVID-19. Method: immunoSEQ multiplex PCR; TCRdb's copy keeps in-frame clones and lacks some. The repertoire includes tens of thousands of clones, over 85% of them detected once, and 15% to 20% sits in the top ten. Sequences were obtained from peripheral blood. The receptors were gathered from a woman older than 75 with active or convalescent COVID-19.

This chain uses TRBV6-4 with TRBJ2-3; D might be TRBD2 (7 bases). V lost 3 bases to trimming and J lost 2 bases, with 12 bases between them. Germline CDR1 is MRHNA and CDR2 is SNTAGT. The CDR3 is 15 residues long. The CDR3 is CASSEDGGHTDTQYF. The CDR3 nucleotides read TGTGCCAGCAGTGAGGACGGGGGGCACACAGATACGCAGTATTTT.

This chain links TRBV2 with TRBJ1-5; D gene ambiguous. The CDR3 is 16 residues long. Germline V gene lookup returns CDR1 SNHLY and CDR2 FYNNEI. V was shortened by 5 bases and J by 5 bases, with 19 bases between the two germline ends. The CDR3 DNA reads TGTGCCAGCAGTCACCCCGGAGCGGGAGAGCATCAGCCCCAGCATTTT. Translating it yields CASSHPGAGEHQPQHF. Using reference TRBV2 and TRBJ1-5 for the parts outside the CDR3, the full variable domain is EPEVTQTPSHQVTQMGQEVILRCVPISNHLYFYWYRQILGQKVEFLVSFYNNEISEKSEIFDDQFSVERPDGSNFTLKIRSTKLEDSAMYFCASSHPGAGEHQPQHFGDGTRLSIL.